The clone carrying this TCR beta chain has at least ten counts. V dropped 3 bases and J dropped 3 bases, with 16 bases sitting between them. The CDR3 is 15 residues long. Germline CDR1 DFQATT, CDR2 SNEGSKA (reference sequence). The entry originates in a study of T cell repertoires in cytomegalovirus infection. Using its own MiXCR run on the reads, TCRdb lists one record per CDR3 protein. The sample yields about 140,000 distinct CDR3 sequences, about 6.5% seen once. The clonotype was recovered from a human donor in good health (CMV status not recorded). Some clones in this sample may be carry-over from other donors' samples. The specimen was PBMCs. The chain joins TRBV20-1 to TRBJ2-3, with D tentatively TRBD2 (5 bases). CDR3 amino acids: CSASMDLGETDTQYF. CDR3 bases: TGCAGTGCTAGCATGGACCTCGGGGAAACAGATACGCAGTATTTT.